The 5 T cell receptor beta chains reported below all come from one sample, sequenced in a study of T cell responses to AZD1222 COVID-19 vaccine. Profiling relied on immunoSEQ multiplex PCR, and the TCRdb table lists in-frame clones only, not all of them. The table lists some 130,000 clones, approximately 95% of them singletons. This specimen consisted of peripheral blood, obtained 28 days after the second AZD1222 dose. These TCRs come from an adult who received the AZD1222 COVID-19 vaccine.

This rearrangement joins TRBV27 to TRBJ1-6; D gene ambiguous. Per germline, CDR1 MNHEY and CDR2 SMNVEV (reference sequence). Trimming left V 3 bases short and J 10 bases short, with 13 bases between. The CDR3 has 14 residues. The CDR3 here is CASSLVSGYSPLHF. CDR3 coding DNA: TGTGCCAGCAGTTTGGTCAGTGGATACTCACCCCTCCACTTT.

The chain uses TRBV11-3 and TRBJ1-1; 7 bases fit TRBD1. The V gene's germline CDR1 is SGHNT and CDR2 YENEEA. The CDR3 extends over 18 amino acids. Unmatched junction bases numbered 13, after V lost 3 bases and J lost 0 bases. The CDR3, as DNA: TGTGCCAGCAGCTTTGGACTTGGTTCCGGGACAGTGAACACTGAAGCTTTCTTT. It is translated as CASSFGLGSGTVNTEAFF.

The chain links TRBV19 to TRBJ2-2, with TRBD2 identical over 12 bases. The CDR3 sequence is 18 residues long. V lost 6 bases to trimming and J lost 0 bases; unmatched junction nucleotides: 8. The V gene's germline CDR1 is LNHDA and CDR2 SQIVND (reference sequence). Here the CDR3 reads CASRDETSGGPNTGELFF. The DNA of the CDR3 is TGTGCCAGTAGGGATGAGACTAGCGGGGGACCGAACACCGGGGAGCTGTTTTTT.

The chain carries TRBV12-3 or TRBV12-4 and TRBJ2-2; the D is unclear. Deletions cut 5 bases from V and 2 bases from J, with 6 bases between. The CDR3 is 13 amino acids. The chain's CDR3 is CASSVYNTGELFF. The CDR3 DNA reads TGTGCCAGCAGTGTATACAACACCGGGGAGCTGTTTTTT.

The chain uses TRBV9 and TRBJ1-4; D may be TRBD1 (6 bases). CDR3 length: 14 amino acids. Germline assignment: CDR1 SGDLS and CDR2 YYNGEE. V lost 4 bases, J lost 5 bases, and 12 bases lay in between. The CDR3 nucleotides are TGTGCCAGCAGCCCTACAGGGAGGAATGAAAAACTGTTTTTT. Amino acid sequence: CASSPTGRNEKLFF.